This T cell receptor beta chain was retrieved from a study of blood T cells in healthy people across ages. Study conclusions and caveats: Per million T cells, the diversity of TCR beta decreased roughly linearly as age advanced.

Points on this clonotype: Its antigen is not known.

PBMCs numbering at least 7 million were isolated per sample. The V and J ends lost 2 bases and 10 bases respectively, with 18 bases between them. The CDR3 has 15 amino acids. Per the germline V gene, CDR1 is MNHEY and CDR2 is SVGEGT. Sample-barcoded 5' priming and a J-beta primer mix drove a second PCR of about 7 to 12 cycles. TCRdb reprocessed the 5' RACE reads with MiXCR, giving one entry per CDR3 protein. The table has 650,000 to 900,000 distinct CDR3 sequences, roughly 60% seen once; the top ten hold roughly 25%. The TCR comes from a man aged 25-40 years in good health. The sample was blood. The gene calls are TRBV6-2 or TRBV6-3 and TRBJ2-1; D call uncertain. CDR3 coding DNA: TGTGCCAGCAGTTACAACAGAGAACTCTCCTACGAGCAGTTCTTC. Amino acid sequence: CASSYNRELSYEQFF.